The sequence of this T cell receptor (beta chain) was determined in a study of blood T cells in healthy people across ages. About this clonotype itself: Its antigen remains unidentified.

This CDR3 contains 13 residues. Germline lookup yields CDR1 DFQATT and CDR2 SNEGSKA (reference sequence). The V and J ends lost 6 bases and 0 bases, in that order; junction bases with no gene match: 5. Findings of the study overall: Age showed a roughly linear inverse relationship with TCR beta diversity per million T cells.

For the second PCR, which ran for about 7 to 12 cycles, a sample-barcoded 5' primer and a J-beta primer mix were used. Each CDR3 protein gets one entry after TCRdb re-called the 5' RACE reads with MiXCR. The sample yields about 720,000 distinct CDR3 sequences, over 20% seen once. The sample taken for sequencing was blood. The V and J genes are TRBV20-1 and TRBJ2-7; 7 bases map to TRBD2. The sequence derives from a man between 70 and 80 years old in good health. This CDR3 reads CSAHGGISYEQYF. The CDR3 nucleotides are TGCAGTGCACACGGGGGGATCTCCTACGAGCAGTACTTC.